Given below is one TCR beta chain in context. Its antigen is undetermined. This record comes from a study of vaccination and CD4 T cells after COVID-19. The study, taken as a whole, reports: SARS-CoV-2-reactive clonotypes showed a nonsignificant median rise from approximately 21 to 40.

Stated treatment: roughly nine-day PBMC culture with coronavirus spike peptide pools or control peptides (ViraFEST assay). The unexposed donor's CD4+ T cells were collected before the COVID-19 pandemic (2011-2018). Researchers used the Oncomine TCR Beta short-read assay to sequence DNA from cultured CD4+ T cells. Genomic DNA extraction was carried out from cultured CD4+ T cells. TCRdb ran MiXCR on the PCR reads and lists one entry per CDR3 protein. The sample records 1,500 to 2,000 distinct CDR3 sequences, just under 65% being singletons. This TCR derives from a human donor in good health. The source material was CD4+ T cells from blood, cultured in vitro.

DNA of the CDR3: TGTGCCAGCAGCCAGACAGGGTCTGAAGCTTTCTTT. Translation: CASSQTGSEAFF. The chain is built from TRBV6-2 or TRBV6-3 and TRBJ1-1; 7 bases align to TRBD1. V shed 6 bases and J 6 bases; nucleotides not matched to a gene: 4. The germline V gene has CDR1 MNHEY and CDR2 SVGEGT. The CDR3 consists of 12 residues.